Following are 3 T cell receptor beta chains from one sample sequenced in a study of T cells in women clearing cervical HPV infection (dated by TCRdb to 2017 to 2018). Library prep was done by the immunoSEQ multiplex PCR assay. This is the immuneACCESS table as TCRdb keeps it, with only in-frame sequences that have V and J called. A part of the clones is gone; compared with another copy, unresolved V genes explain less than half, and the rest is unexplained. In this sample's table one finds 14,000 or so clones. Of the sample, around 21% is held by the ten largest clones. Sequenced: blood buffy coat. These TCRs come from a woman between 18 and 70 years old with a cervical HPV16 infection that either progressed to CIN3+ or cleared (not recorded which).

About this clone itself: The CDR3 goes on 3 residues after the read ends, and that part is filled in from the germline J gene. The gene calls are TRBV29-1 and TRBJ1-2; TRBD1 agrees at 10 bases. J gave up 3 bases and V 0 bases, and 7 bases lay outside the gene matches. Germline V lookup: CDR1 SQVTM, CDR2 ANQGSEA. The CDR3 has 16 amino acids. This chain's CDR3 is CSVEDPGQGKYYGYTF. Partial CDR3 DNA: TGCAGCGTTGAAGATCCGGGACAGGGGAAGTACTATGGC.

In the case of this clone: The CDR3 is cut off 3 residues early in the read; its end comes from the germline J gene. This chain uses TRBV4-1 with TRBJ2-7; 9 positions agree with TRBD1. This CDR3 has 17 residues. The V and J ends lost 0 bases and 1 base, in that order; junction bases with no gene match: 7. Germline V gene lookup returns CDR1 MGHRA and CDR2 YSYEKL. The CDR3 bases that were read are TGCGCCAGCAGCCAAGAGAGAGGACAGGGGTATTCCTACGAG. It encodes CASSQERGQGYSYE. The CDR3 in its entirety is CASSQERGQGYSYEQYF.

Remarks on this clone: The junction shows a germline mismatch at one end, possibly a read error. The read finishes 3 residues shy of the CDR3 end, and the germline J gene is used to complete it. This chain uses TRBV7-7 with TRBJ2-1; 9 positions agree with TRBD2. CDR1 and CDR2 from the germline V gene are SSHAT and FNYEAQ (reference sequence). This CDR3 has 14 amino acids. The CDR3 DNA, read in part, is TGTGCTAGCAGCTTAGGCGGGGGGGCCTATGAG. Translation: CASSLGGGAYE. The whole CDR3 sequence is CASSLGGGAYEQFF.